This record looks at one T cell receptor (beta chain) sequence and its context. As yet, its antigen is unknown. In each sample, at least 7 million PBMCs were isolated. The CDR3 extends over 13 amino acids. V lost 8 bases to trimming and J lost 1 base, with 9 bases between them. Germline lookup yields CDR1 SNHLY and CDR2 FYNNEI. This sample was included in a study of blood T cells in healthy people across ages. Whole-study findings and limits: Donor CMV infection status was unknown, possibly confounding age-related changes in expanded clonotypes.

A second PCR of roughly 7 to 11 cycles used a sample-barcoded 5' primer and a J-beta primer mix. MiXCR, run by TCRdb on the 5' RACE reads, gives a single entry per CDR3 protein. Of about 720,000 distinct CDR3 sequences in the sample, about 24% were seen once. Sequencing was carried out using blood. The rearrangement uses TRBV2 and TRBJ2-1; D gene uncertain. The receptor was isolated from a man aged 65-85 years in good health. The chain's CDR3 is CASYDSSYNEQFF. DNA for the CDR3: TGTGCCAGCTACGATTCATCCTACAATGAGCAGTTCTTC.